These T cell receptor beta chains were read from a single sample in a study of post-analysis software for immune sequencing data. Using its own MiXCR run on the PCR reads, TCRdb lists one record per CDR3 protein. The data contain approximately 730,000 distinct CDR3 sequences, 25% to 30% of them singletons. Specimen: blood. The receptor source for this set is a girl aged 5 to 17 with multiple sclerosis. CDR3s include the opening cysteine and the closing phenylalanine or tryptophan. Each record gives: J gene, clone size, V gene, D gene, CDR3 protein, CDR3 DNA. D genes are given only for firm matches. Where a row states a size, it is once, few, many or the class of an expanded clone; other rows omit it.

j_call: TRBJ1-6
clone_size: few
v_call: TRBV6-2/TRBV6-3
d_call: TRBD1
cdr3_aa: CASSYLDRGRPLHF
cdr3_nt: TGTGCCAGCAGTTACTTGGACAGGGGAAGACCCCTCCACTTT

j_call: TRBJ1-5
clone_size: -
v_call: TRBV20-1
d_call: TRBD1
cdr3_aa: CSARRQGDQPQHF
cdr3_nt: TGCAGTGCTAGACGACAGGGGGATCAGCCCCAGCATTTT

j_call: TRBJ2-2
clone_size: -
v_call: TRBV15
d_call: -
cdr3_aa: CATSGNRVLHGELFF
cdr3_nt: TGTGCCACCAGCGGGAACAGGGTCCTTCACGGGGAGCTGTTTTTT

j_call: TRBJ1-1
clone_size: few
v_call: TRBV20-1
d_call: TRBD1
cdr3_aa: CSATGEQPGPEAFF
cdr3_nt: TGCAGTGCCACAGGGGAACAGCCAGGTCCCGAAGCTTTCTTT

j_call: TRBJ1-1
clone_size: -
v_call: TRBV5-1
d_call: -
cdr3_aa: CASSPWNLNTEAFF
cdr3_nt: TGCGCCAGCAGCCCCTGGAACCTGAACACTGAAGCTTTCTTT

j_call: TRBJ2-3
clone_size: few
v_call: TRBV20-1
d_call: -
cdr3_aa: CSALRGTDTQYF
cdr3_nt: TGCAGTGCTCTCCGGGGCACAGATACGCAGTATTTT

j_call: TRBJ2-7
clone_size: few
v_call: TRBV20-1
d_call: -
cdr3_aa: CSARLGDRAYEQYF
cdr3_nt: TGCAGTGCTAGACTAGGAGACAGAGCCTACGAGCAGTACTTC

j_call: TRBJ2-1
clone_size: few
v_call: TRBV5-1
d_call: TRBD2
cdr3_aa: CASSLGLAGPHEGQFF
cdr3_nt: TGCGCCAGCAGCTTGGGACTAGCGGGGCCACATGAGGGGCAGTTCTTC

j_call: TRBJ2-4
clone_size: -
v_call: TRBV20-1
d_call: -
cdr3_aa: CSAQRGGRNIQYF
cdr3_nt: TGCAGTGCTCAAAGGGGGGGCCGAAACATTCAGTACTTC

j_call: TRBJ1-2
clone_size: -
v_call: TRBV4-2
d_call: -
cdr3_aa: CASSQDRLGVPGGYTF
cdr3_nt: TGTGCCAGCAGCCAAGATCGGTTAGGGGTCCCCGGTGGCTACACCTTC

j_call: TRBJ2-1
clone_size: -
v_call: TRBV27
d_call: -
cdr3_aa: CASSSNGQFF
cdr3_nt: TGTGCCAGCAGTTCCAATGGGCAGTTCTTC

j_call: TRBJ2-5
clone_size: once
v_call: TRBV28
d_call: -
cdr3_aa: CANSLFGQQETQYF
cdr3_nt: TGTGCCAACAGTTTATTTGGCCAGCAAGAGACCCAGTACTTC

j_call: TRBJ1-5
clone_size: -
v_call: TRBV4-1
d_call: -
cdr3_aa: CASTPTQTGWSNQPQHF
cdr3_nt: TGCGCCAGCACCCCAACACAAACAGGGTGGAGCAATCAGCCCCAGCATTTT

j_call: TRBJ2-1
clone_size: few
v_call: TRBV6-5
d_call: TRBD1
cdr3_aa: CASSRDRSYNEQFF
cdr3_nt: TGTGCCAGCAGCCGGGACAGGTCCTACAATGAGCAGTTCTTC

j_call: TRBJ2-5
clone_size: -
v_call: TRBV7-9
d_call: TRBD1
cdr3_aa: CASSPGNRGRETQYF
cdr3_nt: TGTGCCAGCAGCCCTGGGAACAGGGGTAGGGAGACCCAGTACTTC

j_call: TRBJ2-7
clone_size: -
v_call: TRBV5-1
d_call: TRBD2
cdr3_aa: CASSFGLAFDEQYF
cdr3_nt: TGCGCCAGCAGCTTCGGACTAGCGTTCGACGAGCAGTACTTC

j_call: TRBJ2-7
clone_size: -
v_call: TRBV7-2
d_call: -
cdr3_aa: CASSPAIGGEKQYF
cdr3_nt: TGTGCCAGCAGCCCCGCTATAGGGGGAGAAAAGCAGTACTTC

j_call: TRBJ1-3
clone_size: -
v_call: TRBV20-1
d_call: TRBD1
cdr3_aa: CSARGRGPGNTIYF
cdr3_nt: TGCAGTGCTAGAGGGAGGGGGCCTGGAAACACCATATATTTT

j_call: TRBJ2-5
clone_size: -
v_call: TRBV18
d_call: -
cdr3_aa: CASSRDQQETQYF
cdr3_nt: TGTGCCAGCTCACGGGACCAGCAAGAGACCCAGTACTTC

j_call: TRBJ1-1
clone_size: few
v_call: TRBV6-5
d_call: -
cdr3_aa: CASSYSTEAFF
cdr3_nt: TGTGCCAGCAGTTACTCCACTGAAGCTTTCTTT

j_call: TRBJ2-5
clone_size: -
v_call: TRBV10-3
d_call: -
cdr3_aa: CAIRGWGDVF
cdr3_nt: TGTGCCATCAGGGGTTGGGGGGACGTGTTC

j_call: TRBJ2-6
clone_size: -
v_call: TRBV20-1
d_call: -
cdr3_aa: CSARDPNPRSGANVLTF
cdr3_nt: TGCAGTGCTAGAGATCCAAACCCCCGCTCTGGGGCCAACGTCCTGACTTTC

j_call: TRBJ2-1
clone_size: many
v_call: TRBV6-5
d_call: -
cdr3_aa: CASSLRVGGIYNEQFF
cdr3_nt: TGTGCCAGCAGTCTCCGGGTGGGGGGCATATACAATGAGCAGTTCTTC

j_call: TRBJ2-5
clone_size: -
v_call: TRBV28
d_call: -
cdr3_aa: CASSRDIIQETQYF
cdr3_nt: TGTGCCAGCAGTCGGGACATAATCCAAGAGACCCAGTACTTC

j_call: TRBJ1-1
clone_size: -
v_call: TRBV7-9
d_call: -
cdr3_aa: CASSFRPRNGGAFF
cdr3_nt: TGTGCCAGCAGCTTTAGGCCAAGGAACGGCGGAGCTTTCTTT

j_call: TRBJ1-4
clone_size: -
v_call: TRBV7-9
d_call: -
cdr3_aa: CASSLGPSTNEKLFF
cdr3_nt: TGTGCCAGCAGCTTAGGGCCCTCAACTAATGAAAAACTGTTTTTT

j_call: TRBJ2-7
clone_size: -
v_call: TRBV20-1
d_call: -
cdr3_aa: CSARVPCYEQYF
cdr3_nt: TGCAGTGCTAGAGTCCCGTGCTACGAGCAGTACTTC

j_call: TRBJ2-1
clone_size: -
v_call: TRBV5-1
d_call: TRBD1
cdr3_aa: CASSGGQGYNEQFF
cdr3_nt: TGCGCCAGCAGCGGGGGACAGGGCTACAATGAGCAGTTCTTC